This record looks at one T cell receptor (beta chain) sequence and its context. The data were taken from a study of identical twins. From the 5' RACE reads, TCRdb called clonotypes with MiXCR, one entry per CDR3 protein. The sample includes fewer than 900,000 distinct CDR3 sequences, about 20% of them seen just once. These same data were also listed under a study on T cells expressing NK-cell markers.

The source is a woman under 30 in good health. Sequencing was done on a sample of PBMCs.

As DNA, the CDR3 is TGTGCCATCAGTTCCCGGGACTCAGCAGGGGATGAGCAGTTCTTC. It codes for CAISSRDSAGDEQFF. V gene TRBV10-3 combines with J gene TRBJ2-1; either TRBD1 or TRBD2 may supply D (6 bases each). This CDR3 is built from 15 residues. CDR1 ENHRY and CDR2 SYGVKD come from the germline V gene. Trimming cost V 5 bases and J 8 bases, with 19 bases left between them.